These T cell receptor beta chains were read from a single sample in a study of beta chain features in type 1 diabetes. Produced via immunoSEQ multiplex PCR; TCRdb's table is partial and in-frame only. The sample records about 900,000 clones, roughly 15% being singletons. The sample consisted of naive CD4+ T cells from blood. These receptors originate from a woman under 30 in good health. The CDR3 runs from the conserved cysteine through the conserved F or W. The D gene is left open where the match is weak. Size is stated for part of the rows, as once, few or many counts, or as a class when the clone is expanded.

18	.	TRBV28	.	TRBJ2-7	CASTTARAGTSRPYEQYF	TGTGCCAGCACAACGGCGAGGGCGGGGACCTCGAGGCCCTACGAGCAGTACTTC
16	.	TRBV5-4	few	TRBJ2-3	CASSLAGTLVSDTQYF	TGTGCCAGCAGCTTGGCCGGGACTCTCGTCTCAGATACGCAGTATTTT
15	.	TRBV7-3	.	TRBJ2-2	CASSLGTATAGELFF	TGTGCCAGCAGCCTCGGGACCGCGACCGCCGGGGAGCTGTTTTTT
13	.	TRBV29-1	few	TRBJ1-1	CSVMSPQGAEAFF	TGCAGCGTGATGTCCCCACAGGGAGCTGAAGCTTTCTTT
11	.	TRBV6-1	.	TRBJ1-1	CASSEWTEAFF	TGTGCCAGCAGTGAGTGGACTGAAGCTTTCTTT
18	.	TRBV5-4	.	TRBJ2-1	CASSLPGGIDRAGNEQFF	TGTGCCAGCAGCTTGCCCGGGGGCATCGATAGGGCGGGGAATGAGCAGTTCTTC
13	.	TRBV2	few	TRBJ2-4	CASSDARPNIQYF	TGTGCCAGCAGCGACGCCCGCCCAAACATTCAGTACTTC
16	TRBD2	TRBV19	.	TRBJ2-7	CASSTRRGARLNEQYF	TGTGCCAGTAGTACAAGGCGGGGGGCTCGGCTTAACGAGCAGTACTTC
17	.	TRBV4-2	few	TRBJ2-5	CASSQDLRSAAGQTQYF	TGTGCCAGCAGCCAAGATCTAAGGTCGGCCGCGGGGCAGACCCAGTACTTC
15	TRBD2	TRBV5-4	.	TRBJ2-7	CASSRGTSDTYEQYF	TGTGCCAGCAGTCGCGGGACTAGCGATACCTACGAGCAGTACTTC
15	.	TRBV10-3	few	TRBJ2-1	CAISESGLTYNEQFF	TGTGCCATCAGTGAGTCGGGGTTAACCTACAATGAGCAGTTCTTC
14	.	TRBV5-4	few	TRBJ2-3	CASSFSGTPDTQYF	TGTGCCAGCAGCTTCAGTGGGACTCCAGATACGCAGTATTTT
16	TRBD2	TRBV10-3	.	TRBJ2-7	CAISDQHLADTYEQYF	TGTGCCATCAGTGACCAGCACCTAGCGGACACCTACGAGCAGTACTTC
15	.	TRBV6-5	.	TRBJ1-2	CASSYSASGGYGYTF	TGTGCCAGCAGTTACTCGGCATCAGGCGGATATGGCTACACCTTC